What follows describes a single T cell receptor (beta chain). All enrollees were roughly 18 to 100 years old and from about two dozen US areas. The CDR3 runs to 12 residues. Per germline, CDR1 DFQATT and CDR2 SNEGSKA (reference sequence). J was trimmed by 10 bases and V by 3 bases; bases with no gene match: 8. The entry originates in a study of blood T cell repertoires in COVID-19. Study background: The cDNA or gDNA used as material had been derived from T cells, B-cell-depleted T cells, or PBMCs.

Authors' data handling: Researchers report that nucleated cell counts were estimated from reference gene primer amplification. Sequenced by immunoSEQ multiplex PCR; TCRdb stores in-frame clones only, minus some. Clone size and V and J calls were adopted from that table, with D and trimming inferred from the DNA. The sample lists 200,000 or so clones; 84% were seen once. The sample was PBMCs or T cells enriched from blood (not recorded which). This chain uses TRBV20-1 with TRBJ1-1; the match to TRBD1 covers 7 bases. The sequence derives from a middle-aged man who had recovered from COVID-19. CDR3 in amino acids: CSASNRGVSAFF. DNA for the CDR3: TGCAGTGCTAGTAACAGGGGAGTGTCAGCTTTCTTT.